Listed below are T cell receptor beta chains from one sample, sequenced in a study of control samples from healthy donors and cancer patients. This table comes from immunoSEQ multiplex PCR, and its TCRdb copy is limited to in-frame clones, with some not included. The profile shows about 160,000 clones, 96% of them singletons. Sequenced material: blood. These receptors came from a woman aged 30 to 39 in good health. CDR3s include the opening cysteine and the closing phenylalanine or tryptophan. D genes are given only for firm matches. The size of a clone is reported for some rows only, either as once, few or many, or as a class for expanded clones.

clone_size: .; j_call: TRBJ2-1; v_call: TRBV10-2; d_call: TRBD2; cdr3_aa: CASVGLAGYNEQFF; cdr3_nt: TGCGCCAGCGTGGGGCTAGCGGGTTACAATGAGCAGTTCTTC
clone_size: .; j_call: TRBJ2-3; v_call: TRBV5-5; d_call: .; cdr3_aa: CASSFTHTQYF; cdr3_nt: TGTGCCAGCAGCTTCACACATACGCAGTATTTT
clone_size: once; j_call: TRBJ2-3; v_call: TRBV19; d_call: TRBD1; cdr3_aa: CASSQDRAGTDTQYF; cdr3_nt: TGTGCCAGTAGCCAAGACAGGGCGGGCACAGATACGCAGTATTTT
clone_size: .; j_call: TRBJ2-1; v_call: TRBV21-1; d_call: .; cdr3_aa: CASPRTSRHNEQFF; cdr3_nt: TGTGCCAGCCCCCGGACTAGCCGACACAATGAGCAGTTCTTC
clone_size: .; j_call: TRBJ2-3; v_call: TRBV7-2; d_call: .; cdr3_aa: CASSLIRLATSTDTQYF; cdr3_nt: TGTGCCAGCAGCTTAATTAGGCTAGCGACTAGCACAGATACGCAGTATTTT
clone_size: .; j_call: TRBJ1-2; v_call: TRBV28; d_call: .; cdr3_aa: CASSLSGFEYGYTF; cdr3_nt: TGTGCCAGCAGTTTAAGCGGATTTGAATATGGCTACACCTTC
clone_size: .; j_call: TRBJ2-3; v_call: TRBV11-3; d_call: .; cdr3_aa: CASSLGRGTDTQYF; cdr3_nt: TGTGCCAGCAGCTTGGGCAGGGGCACAGATACGCAGTATTTT
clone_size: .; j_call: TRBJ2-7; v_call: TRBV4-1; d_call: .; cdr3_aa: CASSQRLGQLSYEQYF; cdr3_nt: TGCGCCAGCAGCCAAAGATTAGGACAGTTATCCTACGAGCAGTACTTC
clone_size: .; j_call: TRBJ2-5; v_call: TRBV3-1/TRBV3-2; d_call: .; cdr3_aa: CASSQLASDSWRETQYF; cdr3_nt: TGTGCCAGCAGCCAACTCGCCTCGGACTCCTGGAGAGAGACCCAGTACTTC
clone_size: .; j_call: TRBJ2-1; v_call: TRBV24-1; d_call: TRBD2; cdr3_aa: CATSDRSGGANNEQFF; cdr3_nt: TGTGCCACCAGTGACCGTAGCGGGGGGGCCAACAATGAGCAGTTCTTC
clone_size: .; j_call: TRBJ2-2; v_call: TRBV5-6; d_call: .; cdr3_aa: CASSLDGVAGELFF; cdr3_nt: TGTGCCAGCAGCTTGGATGGTGTAGCCGGGGAGCTGTTTTTT
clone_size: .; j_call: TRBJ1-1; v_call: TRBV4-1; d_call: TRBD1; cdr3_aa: CASSLYKDRRGLTFF; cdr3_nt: TGCGCCAGCAGCCTCTACAAGGACAGGAGGGGATTAACTTTCTTT
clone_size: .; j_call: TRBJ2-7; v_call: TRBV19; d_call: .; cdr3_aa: CASSMQLTSSGEQYF; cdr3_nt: TGTGCCAGTAGTATGCAGCTGACAAGTTCGGGGGAGCAGTACTTC
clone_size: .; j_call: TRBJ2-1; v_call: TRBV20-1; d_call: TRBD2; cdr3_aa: CSASRGVTYNEQFF; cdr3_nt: TGCAGTGCTAGTCGGGGGGTAACCTACAATGAGCAGTTCTTC
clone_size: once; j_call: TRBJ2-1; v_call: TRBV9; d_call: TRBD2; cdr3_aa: CASSVEVGGRSYNEQFF; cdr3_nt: TGTGCCAGCAGCGTAGAAGTCGGCGGGAGGTCCTACAATGAGCAGTTCTTC
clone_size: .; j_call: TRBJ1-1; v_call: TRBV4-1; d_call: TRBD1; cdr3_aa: CASSHGQGTNTEAFF; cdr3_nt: TGCGCCAGCAGCCACGGACAGGGAACGAACACTGAAGCTTTCTTT
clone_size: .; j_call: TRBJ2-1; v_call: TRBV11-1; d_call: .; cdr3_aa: CASCPAGRAYNEQFF; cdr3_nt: TGTGCCAGCTGCCCCGCGGGACGGGCCTACAATGAGCAGTTCTTC
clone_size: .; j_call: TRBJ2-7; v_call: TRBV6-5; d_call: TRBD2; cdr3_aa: CASRLAPSSYEQYF; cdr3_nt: TGTGCCAGCCGACTAGCGCCCAGCTCCTACGAGCAGTACTTC
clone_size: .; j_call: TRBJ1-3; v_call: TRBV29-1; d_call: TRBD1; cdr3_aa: CSVLGQGGNTIYF; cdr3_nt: TGCAGCGTTCTCGGACAGGGCGGAAACACCATATATTTT
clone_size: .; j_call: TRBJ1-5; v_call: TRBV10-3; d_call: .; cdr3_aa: CAIRAGDHGNQPQHF; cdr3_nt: TGTGCCATCAGGGCAGGTGACCATGGCAATCAGCCCCAGCATTTT
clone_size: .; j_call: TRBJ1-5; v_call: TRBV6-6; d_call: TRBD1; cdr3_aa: CASSYGDSNSNQPQHF; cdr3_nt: TGTGCCAGCAGTTACGGGGACAGCAATAGCAATCAGCCCCAGCATTTT
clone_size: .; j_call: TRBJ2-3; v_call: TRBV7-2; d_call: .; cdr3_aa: CASSLFGSTDTQYF; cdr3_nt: TGTGCCAGCAGCTTATTTGGTAGCACAGATACGCAGTATTTT
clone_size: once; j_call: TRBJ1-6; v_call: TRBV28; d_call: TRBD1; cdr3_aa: CASSLGTGENSPLHF; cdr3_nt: TGTGCCAGCAGTTTGGGGACAGGGGAGAATTCACCCCTCCACTTT
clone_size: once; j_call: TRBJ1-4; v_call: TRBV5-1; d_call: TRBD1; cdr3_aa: CASSADRGWGEKLFF; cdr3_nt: TGCGCCAGCAGCGCGGACAGGGGATGGGGTGAAAAACTGTTTTTT
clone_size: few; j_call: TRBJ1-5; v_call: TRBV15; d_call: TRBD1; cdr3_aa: CATSGTGNQPQHF; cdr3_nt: TGTGCCACCAGCGGGACAGGGAATCAGCCCCAGCATTTT
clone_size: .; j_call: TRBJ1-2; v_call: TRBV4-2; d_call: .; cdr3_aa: CASSHGQIANYGYTF; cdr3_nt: TGTGCCAGCAGCCATGGACAGATAGCTAACTATGGCTACACCTTC
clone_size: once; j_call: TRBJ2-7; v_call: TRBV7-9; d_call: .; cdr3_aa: CASSLDTYEQYF; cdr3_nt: TGTGCCAGCAGCTTGGACACCTACGAGCAGTACTTC
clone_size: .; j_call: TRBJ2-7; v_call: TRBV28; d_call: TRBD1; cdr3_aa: CASSRQGAGHEQYF; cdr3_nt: TGTGCCAGCAGTCGACAGGGGGCGGGCCACGAGCAGTACTTC
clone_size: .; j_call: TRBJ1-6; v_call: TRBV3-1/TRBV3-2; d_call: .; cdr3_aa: CASSQPGGWNSPLHF; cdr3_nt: TGTGCCAGCAGCCAACCCGGGGGGTGGAATTCACCCCTCCACTTT
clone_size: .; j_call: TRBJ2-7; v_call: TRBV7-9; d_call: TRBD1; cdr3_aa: CASSLGDRTGYEQYF; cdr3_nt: TGTGCCAGCAGCTTAGGGGACAGGACGGGCTACGAGCAGTACTTC
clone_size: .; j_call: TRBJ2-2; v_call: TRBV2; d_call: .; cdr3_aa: CASALQATNTGELFF; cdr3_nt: TGTGCCAGCGCTCTCCAGGCGACGAACACCGGGGAGCTGTTTTTT
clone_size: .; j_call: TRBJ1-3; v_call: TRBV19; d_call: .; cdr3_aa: CASTPPWGREPGNTIYF; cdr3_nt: TGTGCCAGTACTCCCCCCTGGGGGAGAGAACCTGGAAACACCATATATTTT
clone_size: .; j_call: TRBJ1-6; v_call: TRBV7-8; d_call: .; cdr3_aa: CASSPRGIGVTNSPLHF; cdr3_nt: TGTGCCAGCAGCCCCCGAGGAATAGGCGTAACGAATTCACCCCTCCACTTT
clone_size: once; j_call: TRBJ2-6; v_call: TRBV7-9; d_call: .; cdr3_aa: CASSLEGGTSGANVLTF; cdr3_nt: TGTGCCAGCAGCTTGGAAGGAGGGACATCTGGGGCCAACGTCCTGACTTTC
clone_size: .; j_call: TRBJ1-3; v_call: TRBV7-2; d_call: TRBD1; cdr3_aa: CASSWTGGAGNTIYF; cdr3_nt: TGTGCCAGCAGCTGGACAGGGGGAGCCGGAAACACCATATATTTT
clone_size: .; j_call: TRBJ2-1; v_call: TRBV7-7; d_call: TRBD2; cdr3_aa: CASSPGLAGVNEQFF; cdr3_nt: TGTGCTAGCAGCCCGGGACTAGCGGGAGTCAATGAGCAGTTCTTC
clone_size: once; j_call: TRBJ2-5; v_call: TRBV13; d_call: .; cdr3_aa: CASSLAGLYQETQYF; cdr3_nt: TGTGCCAGCAGCTTAGCAGGGTTGTACCAAGAGACCCAGTACTTC
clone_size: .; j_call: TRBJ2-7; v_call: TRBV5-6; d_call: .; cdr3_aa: CASSLAQGKQYF; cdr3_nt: TGTGCCAGCAGCTTGGCACAGGGAAAGCAGTACTTC
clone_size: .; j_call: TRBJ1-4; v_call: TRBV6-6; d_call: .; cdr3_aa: CALSMNDNEKLFF; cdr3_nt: TGTGCCCTAAGCATGAACGACAATGAAAAACTGTTTTTT